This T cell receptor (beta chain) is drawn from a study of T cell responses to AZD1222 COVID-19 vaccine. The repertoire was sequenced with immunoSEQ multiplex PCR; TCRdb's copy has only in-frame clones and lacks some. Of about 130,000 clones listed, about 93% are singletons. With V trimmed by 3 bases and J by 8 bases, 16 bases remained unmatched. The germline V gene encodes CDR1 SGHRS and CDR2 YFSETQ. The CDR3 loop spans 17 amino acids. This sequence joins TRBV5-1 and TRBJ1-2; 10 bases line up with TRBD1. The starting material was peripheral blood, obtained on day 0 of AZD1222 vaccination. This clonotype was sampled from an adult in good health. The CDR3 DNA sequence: TGCGCCAGCAGCTGGGGTTCTTCTGACAGGGGGCGCGGAGGCTACACCTTC. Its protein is CASSWGSSDRGRGGYTF.